The present entry profiles one T cell receptor beta chain with its context. Original handling: Reference gene primer amplification yielded estimated nucleated cell counts. TCRdb's table, derived via immunoSEQ multiplex PCR, lists solely in-frame clones and lacks some. Clone size and V and J calls were adopted from that table, with D and trimming inferred from the DNA. Here the sample spans 300,000 to 450,000 clones, around 87% being singletons. This sample stems from a study of blood T cell repertoires in COVID-19. Study as a whole: The study drew acute and convalescent COVID-19 samples from the United States, Italy and Spain. T cells, B-cell-depleted T cells, or PBMCs provided the cDNA or gDNA that served as material.

This CDR3 has 17 amino acids. Germline V lookup: CDR1 MGHRA, CDR2 YSYEKL. Trimming stripped 0 bases from V and 1 base from J, with 15 bases between. The specimen sequenced was PBMCs or T cells enriched from blood (not recorded which). The TCR was taken from a man aged 25-40 years who had recovered from COVID-19. The rearrangement uses TRBV4-1 and TRBJ1-1; D gene uncertain. The DNA for the CDR3 is TGCGCCAGCAGCCAAGATTATCCCTCCCAGAAGAACACTGAAGCTTTCTTT. Its protein is CASSQDYPSQKNTEAFF.